These T cell receptor beta chains were read from a single sample in a study of cytomegalovirus exposure and HLA in healthy donors. The protocol was immunoSEQ multiplex PCR, while the TCRdb copy is restricted to in-frame clones and leaves out a portion. The sample lists about 82,000 clones, roughly 79% occurring once. What was sequenced was PBMCs. All receptors derive from a male donor in good health and CMV-seropositive. Both conserved end residues are part of each CDR3. D genes are given only for firm matches. Not all rows give a size; the values are once, few, many and, for expanded clones, a class.

j_call: TRBJ2-7
d_call: TRBD1
v_call: TRBV18
clone_size: -
cdr3_nt: TGTGCCAGCTCACCACTCGCTGGGACAGGGGGCTACGAGCAGTACTTC
cdr3_aa: CASSPLAGTGGYEQYF

j_call: TRBJ2-1
d_call: -
v_call: TRBV5-1
clone_size: few
cdr3_nt: TGCGCCAGCAGCTTGGGACTAGTAGGCAATGAGCAGTTCTTC
cdr3_aa: CASSLGLVGNEQFF

j_call: TRBJ2-7
d_call: -
v_call: TRBV12-5
clone_size: -
cdr3_nt: TGTGCTAGTGCTTTGGACAGCCCCTCCTACGAGCAGTACTTC
cdr3_aa: CASALDSPSYEQYF

j_call: TRBJ1-1
d_call: TRBD1
v_call: TRBV28
clone_size: -
cdr3_nt: TGTGCCAGCAGCGAAGGGGGCCACACTGAAGCTTTCTTT
cdr3_aa: CASSEGGHTEAFF

j_call: TRBJ1-1
d_call: TRBD1
v_call: TRBV28
clone_size: -
cdr3_nt: TGTGCCAGCAGTTTAGAGAGGACAGGGAACACTGAAGCTTTCTTT
cdr3_aa: CASSLERTGNTEAFF

j_call: TRBJ1-1
d_call: TRBD1
v_call: TRBV29-1
clone_size: -
cdr3_nt: TGCAGCGTTGTAAGACAGGGGAACACTGAAGCTTTCTTT
cdr3_aa: CSVVRQGNTEAFF

j_call: TRBJ2-3
d_call: TRBD2
v_call: TRBV5-1
clone_size: -
cdr3_nt: TGCGCCAGCAGCTTACAAGCGGGGGGGGGAGATACGCAGTATTTT
cdr3_aa: CASSLQAGGGDTQYF

j_call: TRBJ1-5
d_call: -
v_call: TRBV10-3
clone_size: -
cdr3_nt: TGTGCCAGTTCGTCTAGGTCGGGGAGCGACTATAGCAATCAGCCCCAGCATTTT
cdr3_aa: CASSSRSGSDYSNQPQHF

j_call: TRBJ2-5
d_call: TRBD1
v_call: TRBV7-9
clone_size: -
cdr3_nt: TGTGCCAGCAGTTTCTGGGGACAGGGGCAAGAGACCCAGTACTTC
cdr3_aa: CASSFWGQGQETQYF

j_call: TRBJ1-1
d_call: -
v_call: TRBV7-2
clone_size: -
cdr3_nt: TGTGCCAGCAGCTTTCTGGGCAAGGACACTGAAGCTTTCTTT
cdr3_aa: CASSFLGKDTEAFF

j_call: TRBJ2-6
d_call: -
v_call: TRBV5-6
clone_size: -
cdr3_nt: TGTGCCAGCTCCACCCCCCGGAGGGCTGGGGCCAACGTCCTGACTTTC
cdr3_aa: CASSTPRRAGANVLTF

j_call: TRBJ2-1
d_call: -
v_call: TRBV9
clone_size: -
cdr3_nt: TGTGCCAGCAGCGGGCCCTCATGGACTCCTAATCAGTTCTTC
cdr3_aa: CASSGPSWTPNQFF